This is a list of T cell receptor beta chains from one sample in a study of shared clonotypes between healthy human individuals. The assay was immunoSEQ multiplex PCR, and TCRdb's table has in-frame clones only and misses some. The sample includes roughly 2.1 million clones, about 93% seen only once; the top ten take 1.7%. Sequencing was done on a sample of naive CD8+ T cells from PBMCs. These TCRs come from a young man in good health. Some clones in this sample may be carry-over from other donors' samples. Each CDR3 is given with its conserved first and last residue. The D gene is left open where the match is weak. Only some rows state a clone size, as once, few, many or a class for expanded clones.

CDR3 protein,CDR3 DNA,clone size,D gene,J gene,V gene
CASRPWDSGSRGEQYF,TGTGCCAGCAGACCCTGGGACAGCGGGAGCCGGGGGGAGCAGTACTTC,-,-,TRBJ2-7,TRBV5-6
CASSEGAHQRSGNTIYF,TGTGCCAGCAGTGAGGGGGCACACCAACGCTCTGGAAACACCATATATTTT,-,-,TRBJ1-3,TRBV6-4
CASSISGTNYEQYF,TGTGCCAGCAGTATATCCGGGACAAACTACGAGCAGTACTTC,once,-,TRBJ2-7,TRBV27
CASSLYFGRLLAHNPTDTQYF,TGTGCCAGCAGTTTATACTTCGGACGACTGCTAGCCCACAACCCCACAGATACGCAGTATTTT,-,-,TRBJ2-3,TRBV28
CASSLGRSWGFVDNEQFF,TGTGCCAGCAGCTTGGGACGCAGTTGGGGATTCGTGGACAATGAGCAGTTCTTC,-,-,TRBJ2-1,TRBV5-6
CASSQDDTAYEQYF,TGCGCCAGCAGCCAAGATGACACCGCCTACGAGCAGTACTTC,-,-,TRBJ2-7,TRBV4-1
CASSLTGPTEAFF,TGCGCCAGCAGCTTGACAGGGCCCACTGAAGCTTTCTTT,-,-,TRBJ1-1,TRBV5-1
CASSSFPGGRPYEQYF,TGTGCCAGCAGCAGTTTTCCCGGCGGGCGTCCCTACGAGCAGTACTTC,-,-,TRBJ2-7,TRBV27
CASRLAGEETQYF,TGTGCCAGCAGGTTGGCGGGGGAAGAGACCCAGTACTTC,-,TRBD2,TRBJ2-5,TRBV7-9
CASSLGGFSGDEQYF,TGTGCCAGCAGCTTAGGCGGCTTTTCGGGTGACGAGCAGTACTTC,-,-,TRBJ2-7,TRBV7-9
CASSLVEGGPDTQYF,TGTGCCAGCAGCTTGGTGGAGGGAGGGCCAGATACGCAGTATTTT,-,TRBD2,TRBJ2-3,TRBV5-6
CARSLRRAENTGELFF,TGTGCCAGAAGCCTCCGGCGGGCAGAGAACACCGGGGAGCTGTTTTTT,-,-,TRBJ2-2,TRBV5-3
CAQGTNSYEQYF,TGTGCCCAAGGGACTAATTCCTACGAGCAGTACTTC,-,TRBD2,TRBJ2-7,TRBV30
CATGTEPYEQYF,TGTGCCACCGGGACAGAGCCCTACGAGCAGTACTTC,-,TRBD1,TRBJ2-7,TRBV27
CASSVVGAATYEQYF,TGTGCCAGCAGCGTAGTAGGAGCGGCTACCTACGAGCAGTACTTC,-,-,TRBJ2-7,TRBV9
CASSPSSGLTYEQYF,TGTGCCAGCAGCCCGAGCTCAGGGTTGACCTACGAGCAGTACTTC,-,-,TRBJ2-7,TRBV9
CASSSLWGMNTEAFF,TGTGCCAGCAGCTCTCTGTGGGGTATGAACACTGAAGCTTTCTTT,-,-,TRBJ1-1,TRBV7-2
CASRRRCGNEQYF,TGTGCCAGCCGGAGGAGGTGTGGTAACGAGCAGTACTTC,-,-,TRBJ2-7,TRBV11-3
CASSFKNEQFF,TGTGCCAGCAGTTTCAAGAATGAGCAGTTCTTC,-,-,TRBJ2-1,TRBV28
CASSQRPSGRSYNEQFF,TGTGCCAGCAGCCAGCGGCCTAGCGGGAGGTCCTACAATGAGCAGTTCTTC,-,TRBD2,TRBJ2-1,TRBV7-9
CASSMDIENTEAFF,TGTGCCAGTAGTATGGACATCGAGAACACTGAAGCTTTCTTT,-,-,TRBJ1-1,TRBV19
CASSPDREAPSYEQYF,TGTGCCAGTAGTCCGGACCGGGAGGCCCCCTCCTACGAGCAGTACTTC,-,TRBD2,TRBJ2-7,TRBV19
CASSIDRRAGGYNEQFF,TGTGCCAGTAGTATAGATCGCAGAGCGGGAGGCTACAATGAGCAGTTCTTC,-,TRBD2,TRBJ2-1,TRBV19
CATSGTLSRLAGGPETQYF,TGTGCCACCAGCGGGACCCTCTCGCGACTAGCGGGAGGGCCAGAGACCCAGTACTTC,-,TRBD2,TRBJ2-5,TRBV15
CASSYLLRGTEAFF,TGTGCCAGCAGTTACTTACTGAGGGGCACTGAAGCTTTCTTT,-,-,TRBJ1-1,TRBV6-5
CASSPGAGGRADNEQFF,TGTGCCAGCAGTCCTGGGGCTGGCGGGAGGGCCGACAATGAGCAGTTCTTC,-,TRBD2,TRBJ2-1,TRBV5-4
CASSLHDGLSNQPQHF,TGTGCCAGCAGTTTGCACGACGGACTGAGCAATCAGCCCCAGCATTTT,-,-,TRBJ1-5,TRBV28
CASSYWQGEDYGYTF,TGTGCCAGCAGTTATTGGCAGGGGGAGGACTATGGCTACACCTTC,once,TRBD1,TRBJ1-2,TRBV6-5
CASSSYTSSGTRYEQYF,TGTGCCAGCAGTTCATACACCAGTAGCGGGACCCGCTACGAGCAGTACTTC,once,TRBD2,TRBJ2-7,TRBV28
CASSFSGSPEPDTQYF,TGCGCCAGCAGCTTTTCTGGTAGCCCAGAGCCAGATACGCAGTATTTT,-,-,TRBJ2-3,TRBV5-1
CASSQPIPRQGSSYEQYF,TGTGCCAGCAGTCAACCAATTCCCCGGCAGGGGTCTTCCTACGAGCAGTACTTC,-,-,TRBJ2-7,TRBV28
CASSDKLLAGGPDTDTQYF,TGTGCCAGCAGTGATAAACTACTAGCGGGAGGGCCGGACACAGATACGCAGTATTTT,-,TRBD2,TRBJ2-3,TRBV27
CASSLYSTSRMEQYF,TGTGCCAGCAGTTTATACTCCACTTCCAGAATGGAGCAGTACTTC,-,-,TRBJ2-7,TRBV28
CASSPSNGYTYEQYF,TGTGCCAGCAGCCCCTCAAACGGGTATACCTACGAGCAGTACTTC,-,-,TRBJ2-7,TRBV14
CASSQDLGNTEAFF,TGCGCCAGCAGCCAAGATTTAGGGAACACTGAAGCTTTCTTT,-,-,TRBJ1-1,TRBV4-3
CASSLGQFVAEHSTDTQYF,TGTGCCAGCAGTTTAGGCCAATTCGTAGCGGAACACTCTACAGATACGCAGTATTTT,-,-,TRBJ2-3,TRBV28
CAAGGALMLRSEAFF,TGTGCCGCAGGGGGCGCGTTAATGTTGAGATCGGAGGCTTTCTTT,-,TRBD1,TRBJ1-1,TRBV6-1
CASSLSPAGVAETQYF,TGTGCCAGCAGCTTATCTCCAGCGGGAGTCGCGGAGACCCAGTACTTC,-,TRBD2,TRBJ2-5,TRBV11-1
CASSYPDRVNGYTF,TGTGCCAGCAGCTACCCGGACAGGGTGAATGGCTACACCTTC,-,TRBD1,TRBJ1-2,TRBV13
CASSLLASGRDTQYF,TGTGCCAGCAGTTTATTGGCTAGCGGGAGAGATACGCAGTATTTT,-,TRBD2,TRBJ2-3,TRBV27
CASHHRAYPGTEAFF,TGTGCCAGTCATCACCGGGCCTACCCGGGGACTGAAGCTTTCTTT,-,-,TRBJ1-1,TRBV7-8
CASSRRTGTSYGYTF,TGTGCCAGTAGCAGGAGGACAGGGACCTCCTATGGCTACACCTTC,-,TRBD1,TRBJ1-2,TRBV19
CASSSESQETQYF,TGTGCCAGCAGCTCCGAAAGCCAAGAGACCCAGTACTTC,-,-,TRBJ2-5,TRBV7-3
CASRIQGAPEAFF,TGTGCCAGTAGGATACAGGGAGCGCCCGAAGCTTTCTTT,once,-,TRBJ1-1,TRBV19
CASSSHSSFDGYTF,TGTGCCAGCAGTTCACATTCCTCGTTTGACGGCTACACCTTC,-,-,TRBJ1-2,TRBV27
CASSLMGRAFF,TGTGCCAGCAGTTTAATGGGGAGAGCTTTCTTT,-,-,TRBJ1-1,TRBV28
CASSLTLDRGPYGYTF,TGTGCCAGCAGCTTGACCCTGGACAGGGGACCCTATGGCTACACCTTC,-,TRBD1,TRBJ1-2,TRBV5-8
CASSHGQGALGTEAFF,TGTGCCAGTAGTCACGGACAGGGGGCCCTCGGCACTGAAGCTTTCTTT,-,TRBD1,TRBJ1-1,TRBV19
CATSRAKSDEQFF,TGTGCCACCAGCAGAGCAAAGAGCGATGAGCAGTTCTTC,-,-,TRBJ2-1,TRBV15